Presented here are 19 T cell receptor beta chains from one specimen sequenced in a study of blood T cells in healthy people across ages. A sample-barcoded 5' primer and a J-beta primer mix were used in a second PCR of about 7 to 12 cycles. TCRdb reanalysed the 5' RACE reads using MiXCR and keeps one entry per CDR3 protein. The data show some 640,000 distinct CDR3 sequences, approximately 50% seen once. The sample consisted of blood. The source of these receptors is a woman aged 60-70 years in good health.

The V and J genes are TRBV25-1 and TRBJ2-5; 10 bases match TRBD2. The J call may be wrong; the DNA end is better matched by TRBJ2-7. Looked up from germline, CDR1 is MGHDK and CDR2 is SYGVNS. The CDR3 is made up of 15 amino acids. This chain's CDR3 is CASSETSGVRYEQYF. CDR3 bases: TGTGCCAGCAGTGAAACTAGCGGGGTAAGGTACGAGCAGTACTTC.

The rearrangement uses TRBV29-1 and TRBJ2-1; 7 bases line up with TRBD2. This CDR3 region has 16 residues. J lost 2 bases, V lost 3 bases, and 10 bases had no gene match. Germline CDR1 SQVTM, CDR2 ANQGSEA. The CDR3 DNA reads as TGCAGCGTTGAGTCCGCGCGGGAGACCCCCTACAATGAGCAGTTCTTC. Translation gives CSVESARETPYNEQFF.

The chain employs TRBV7-2 and TRBJ2-1, with D uncertain. V lost 5 bases to trimming and J lost 8 bases, with 13 bases between them. The CDR3 loop spans 13 amino acids. The V gene's germline CDR1 is SGHTA and CDR2 FQGNSA. CDR3 residues: CASSPTPWDEQFF. The CDR3 DNA sequence: TGTGCCAGCAGCCCTACACCGTGGGATGAGCAGTTCTTC.

CDR3 sequence: CASSQQGRETQYF. DNA of the CDR3: TGTGCCAGCAGCCAGCAGGGGAGGGAGACCCAGTACTTC. This chain connects TRBV16 to TRBJ2-7, with D perhaps assigned TRBD1 or TRBD2 (6 bases each). The DNA end is a closer match to TRBJ2-5, so the J assignment may be wrong. The germline CDR1 and CDR2 sequences are KGHSY and FQNENV. This CDR3 comprises 13 residues.

The rearrangement links TRBV3-1 to TRBJ2-7, with TRBD1 as a possible D gene (5 bases). Germline CDR1 and CDR2: LGHDT and YNNKEL (reference sequence). This CDR3 region has 13 residues. The V gene lost 1 base and the J gene lost 3 bases, with 7 bases spanning the gap. The CDR3 spells CASSQGGYYEQYF. The CDR3 coding sequence is TGTGCCAGCAGCCAAGGGGGCTACTACGAGCAGTACTTC.

Comment on this clonotype: Since a much larger clone is just one base distant, this may be a read error. The CDR3 DNA is TGTGCCAGAAGTTTAGGGACTAGTGGCATTCAGTACTTC. Translating gives CARSLGTSGIQYF. J is TRBJ2-7 and V is TRBV28, with 8 bases that match TRBD2. The end of the DNA fits TRBJ2-4 better, so the J call may be wrong. The CDR3 sequence is 13 residues long. Germline-derived CDR1 and CDR2 are MDHEN and SYDVKM.

This clonotype has a handful of counts. The chain couples TRBV6-1 to TRBJ2-3; the match to TRBD2 covers 11 bases. V trimming: 5 bases; J trimming: 7 bases; junction bases outside the gene matches: 14. The CDR3 sequence is 17 residues long. Per germline, CDR1 MNHNS and CDR2 SASEGT. DNA for the CDR3: TGTGCCAGCAGTAATCGTATAGCGGGAGGGCCCCAATATACGCAGTATTTT. Its protein is CASSNRIAGGPQYTQYF.

This clonotype was seen only a few times. The chain couples TRBV12-3 or TRBV12-4 to TRBJ2-4; D not certain. The last part of the DNA fits TRBJ2-7 better; the J call may be wrong. CDR3 size: 12 residues. Written as DNA, the CDR3 is TGTGCCAGCAGTTCCTGGAGCTACGAGCAGTACTTC. Protein product: CASSSWSYEQYF.

The J gene is TRBJ1-5, the V gene TRBV6-2 or TRBV6-3; D gene unclear. CDR3 length: 15 amino acids. V gave up 2 bases and J gave up 1 base, with 9 bases separating them. Germline CDR1 MNHEY, CDR2 SVGEGT. Here the CDR3 reads CASSYRPGSNQPQHF. The CDR3 DNA reads as TGTGCCAGCAGTTACAGGCCAGGAAGCAATCAGCCCCAGCATTTT.

The chain has TRBV12-3 or TRBV12-4 and TRBJ1-1; weak D call: TRBD1 (5 bases). Trimming took off 6 bases at V and 2 bases at J, with 13 bases between the two ends. CDR3 length: 14 residues. As DNA, the CDR3 is TGTGCCAGCAGCTTCGCTCGGGACAACACTGAAGCTTTCTTT. It yields the protein CASSFARDNTEAFF.

The CDR3 spells CASNPGLAGSYEQYF. The CDR3 nucleotides are TGTGCCAGCAACCCCGGACTAGCGGGATCCTACGAGCAGTACTTC. The chain couples TRBV7-9 to TRBJ2-5; 12 bases fit TRBD2. The DNA end favors TRBJ2-7, so the J call may be wrong. Germline CDR1 and CDR2: SEHNR and FQNEAQ (reference sequence). The CDR3 extends over 15 amino acids.

V and J are TRBV4-2 and TRBJ2-7, with 11 bases matching TRBD2. There are 15 residues in the CDR3. With V trimmed by 3 bases and J by 4 bases, 5 bases remained unmatched. Germline CDR1 LGHNA, CDR2 YNFKEQ. The chain's CDR3 is CASSQPGLADYEQYF. The CDR3 DNA sequence: TGTGCCAGCAGCCAGCCGGGACTAGCGGATTACGAGCAGTACTTC.

The chain links TRBV20-1 to TRBJ2-7, with D tentatively TRBD2 (5 bases). The end of the DNA fits TRBJ2-1 better, so the J call may be wrong. This CDR3 comprises 14 residues. Germline CDR1 DFQATT, CDR2 SNEGSKA (reference sequence). This CDR3 is CSARAAASSNEQFF. CDR3 bases: TGCAGTGCTAGAGCAGCGGCTAGCAGTAATGAGCAGTTCTTC.

This rearrangement joins TRBV6-1 to TRBJ2-7; 10 nucleotides agree with TRBD2. CDR1 and CDR2 from the germline V gene are MNHNS and SASEGT. This CDR3 contains 18 residues. Losses at the gene ends were 1 base for V and 0 bases for J; bases not matched to a gene: 9. The CDR3 DNA reads TGTGCCAGCAGTGAAGGTTCCCGACTAGCGGGTTTCTCCTACGAGCAGTACTTC. It yields the protein CASSEGSRLAGFSYEQYF.

This chain connects TRBV20-1 to TRBJ2-7; TRBD2 is a possible D gene (6 bases). Deletions cut 4 bases from V and 7 bases from J, with 14 bases between. CDR1 and CDR2 (germline): DFQATT, SNEGSKA (reference sequence). CDR3 length equals 12 residues. CDR3 sequence reads: CSATGLGWEQYF. The CDR3 coding sequence is TGCAGTGCTACGGGACTCGGCTGGGAGCAGTACTTC.

The rearrangement uses TRBV6-6 and TRBJ2-2; tentative D call: TRBD1 (5 bases). Looked up from germline, CDR1 is MNHNY and CDR2 is SVGAGI (reference sequence). The CDR3 is 14 residues long. Between the trimmed V and J ends, which lost 2 bases and 7 bases, there was a span of 11 bases. The chain's CDR3 is CASSYLRDSGELFF. The CDR3 DNA follows: TGTGCCAGCAGTTACCTCAGGGATAGCGGGGAGCTGTTTTTT.

The chain joins TRBV12-3 or TRBV12-4 to TRBJ2-1, with TRBD2 identical over 11 bases. The CDR3 length is 17 residues. The J segment lost 13 bases and the V segment lost 2 bases, leaving 16 bases of the junction unmatched. The CDR3 DNA follows: TGTGCCAGCAGTTTACCCGTAGCGGGAGGGGTACCGGAGACCCAGTTCTTC. Protein sequence: CASSLPVAGGVPETQFF.

There are a few counts of this clonotype. The J gene is TRBJ2-5, the V gene TRBV5-4; no definite D call. Germline V gene data show CDR1 as SGHNT and CDR2 as YYREEE (reference sequence). V shed 0 bases and J shed 11 bases, with 8 bases lying between them. The CDR3 covers 11 residues. The CDR3 bases are TGTGCCAGCAGCTTGGGCACCGCGCAGTACTTC. It translates to CASSLGTAQYF.

The chain links TRBV2 to TRBJ2-7; D is unresolved. The J call is in doubt because the DNA end fits TRBJ2-5 better. Germline values: CDR1 SNHLY, CDR2 FYNNEI. This CDR3 has 15 amino acids. The CDR3 loop is CASSEDSEFWETQYF. CDR3 in DNA: TGTGCCAGCAGTGAGGATTCGGAATTCTGGGAGACCCAGTACTTC.